The next 23 T cell receptor beta chains were all read from a single sample in a study of CD8 T cells in ankylosing spondylitis. TCRdb reprocessed the 5' RACE reads with MiXCR, giving one entry per CDR3 protein. The sample carries fewer than 250,000 distinct CDR3 sequences, roughly 10% recorded once. The sequenced material came from blood, either unsorted or a sorted T cell fraction (not recorded which). The receptors stem from a male donor with ankylosing spondylitis or in good health (not recorded which).

This clonotype has ten or more counts. J is TRBJ2-5 and V is TRBV12-3 or TRBV12-4; D is unresolved. The CDR3 has 12 amino acids. V lost 6 bases, J lost 5 bases, and 10 bases lay in between. The CDR3 spells CASSRRLETQYF. The CDR3 DNA is TGTGCCAGCAGCCGACGTCTGGAGACCCAGTACTTC.

This clonotype has just a few counts. The genes are TRBV5-1 and TRBJ1-1; D is possibly TRBD1 (6 bases). V was clipped by 4 bases and J by 0 bases, with 13 bases between them. The CDR3 is made up of 15 amino acids. Germline assignment: CDR1 SGHRS and CDR2 YFSETQ. The CDR3, as DNA: TGCGCCAGCAGCCCCCGGACAGAGTTGAACACTGAAGCTTTCTTT. Residues: CASSPRTELNTEAFF.

This clonotype was picked up many times. The chain carries TRBV5-1 and TRBJ1-6, with D possibly matching TRBD1 (5 bases). Trimming cost V 1 base and J 0 bases, with 11 bases left between them. The CDR3 has 17 residues. From germline, CDR1 is SGHRS and CDR2 YFSETQ. The CDR3 coding sequence is TGCGCCAGCAGCTTGACAGGACCAAGCTCCTATAATTCACCCCTCCACTTT. As protein: CASSLTGPSSYNSPLHF.

This clonotype was counted between two and nine times. The gene calls are TRBV24-1 and TRBJ2-1, with TRBD2 matching over 10 bases. Per germline, CDR1 KGHDR and CDR2 SFDVKD. The CDR3 contains 15 residues. V trimming: 9 bases; J trimming: 10 bases; junction bases outside the gene matches: 14. Here the CDR3 reads CATQRAGGLLGEQFF. In nucleotides, the CDR3 is TGTGCCACCCAGCGAGCGGGGGGGCTATTGGGGGAGCAGTTCTTC.

The chain recombines TRBV3-1 with TRBJ2-5; possible D gene TRBD1, 6 bases. The V and J ends lost 3 bases and 4 bases respectively, with 12 bases between them. Germline lookup yields CDR1 LGHDT and CDR2 YNNKEL (reference sequence). The CDR3 has 14 residues. CDR3 residues: CASSHLTGRETQYF. The CDR3 bases are TGTGCCAGCAGCCATTTGACAGGCCGAGAGACCCAGTACTTC.

The chain carries TRBV7-9 and TRBJ2-1; 8 bases agree with TRBD2. There are 15 residues in the CDR3. Germline CDR1 is SEHNR and CDR2 is FQNEAQ (reference sequence). The ends lost 2 bases at V and 4 bases at J; junction bases unmatched: 4. DNA for the CDR3: TGTGCCAGCAGCTTAAAGGCGGGGGGTTACAATGAGCAGTTCTTC. It encodes CASSLKAGGYNEQFF.

This clonotype has at least ten counts. This rearrangement joins TRBV6-1 to TRBJ2-7; no reliable D call. V was shortened by 1 base and J by 5 bases, with 15 bases between the two germline ends. The CDR3 consists of 15 residues. The germline V gene encodes CDR1 MNHNS and CDR2 SASEGT. The CDR3 DNA sequence: TGTGCCAGCAGTGAAGAGTACATACTGTTTGACGAGCAGTACTTC. Translating it yields CASSEEYILFDEQYF.

A note on this clonotype: A much larger clone lies one base from this, so it may be a read error. The J gene is TRBJ2-3, the V gene TRBV4-2, with D maybe TRBD1 (6 bases). The J call may be incorrect, as the DNA end agrees better with TRBJ1-5. CDR1 is LGHNA and CDR2 is YNFKEQ in the germline V gene. The CDR3 is 16 residues long. This chain's CDR3 is CASSQEHSGGTDTQHF. CDR3 DNA sequence: TGTGCCAGCAGCCAAGAACATAGCGGGGGCACAGATACGCAGCATTTT.

The chain carries TRBV12-3 or TRBV12-4 and TRBJ2-7, with D maybe TRBD2 (7 bases). Between the trimmed V and J ends, which lost 3 bases and 4 bases, there was a span of 13 bases. This CDR3 region has 14 residues. CDR3 in amino acids: CASSLGGPRYEQYF. The CDR3 DNA reads as TGTGCCAGCAGTTTGGGGGGGCCTAGATACGAGCAGTACTTC.

There are many counts of this clonotype. This chain links TRBV20-1 with TRBJ2-3; 7 nucleotides line up with TRBD2. V was pared by 4 bases and J by 6 bases, with 10 bases of the junction left unmatched. The CDR3 loop spans 14 amino acids. CDR1 DFQATT and CDR2 SNEGSKA come from the germline V gene (reference sequence). CDR3 loop: CSATRTRVDDTQYF. As DNA, the CDR3 is TGCAGTGCTACGAGGACTAGGGTCGACGATACGCAGTATTTT.

This clonotype was seen a handful of times. The rearrangement uses TRBV7-6 and TRBJ2-6, with a weak D call TRBD1 (5 bases). Between the trimmed V and J ends, which lost 5 bases and 2 bases, there was a span of 10 bases. Per germline, CDR1 SGHVS and CDR2 FNYEAQ. CDR3 length: 15 amino acids. CDR3 region: CASSPRGTGANVLTF. CDR3 DNA sequence: TGTGCCAGCAGCCCAAGGGGTACTGGGGCCAACGTCCTGACTTTC.

A few counts support this clonotype. The gene calls are TRBV5-1 and TRBJ2-2, with a tentative D call TRBD2 (5 bases). V was shortened by 4 bases and J by 6 bases, with 16 bases between the two germline ends. This CDR3 is 15 amino acids long. Germline V lookup: CDR1 SGHRS, CDR2 YFSETQ. The CDR3 DNA sequence: TGCGCCAGCAGCGGAGGCGTCTCACGGTCCGGGGAGCTGTTTTTT. It encodes CASSGGVSRSGELFF. Full variable domain (remainder filled in from reference TRBV5-1 and TRBJ2-2): KAGVTQTPRYLIKTRGQQVTLSCSPISGHRSVSWYQQTPGQGLQFLFEYFSETQRNKGNFPGRFSGRQFSNSRSEMNVSTLELGDSALYLCASSGGVSRSGELFFGEGSRLTVL.

This clonotype was observed a few times. The chain is built from TRBV10-3 and TRBJ2-2; 7 bases align to TRBD1. J was trimmed by 2 bases and V by 7 bases; bases with no gene match: 4. The CDR3 spans 14 residues. Germline V CDR1 and CDR2: ENHRY, SYGVKD. The CDR3 protein is CAITGTVNTGELFF. CDR3 DNA sequence: TGTGCCATCACCGGGACAGTAAACACCGGGGAGCTGTTTTTT.

This clonotype was recorded many times. The chain carries TRBV12-3 or TRBV12-4 and TRBJ2-3; 16 bases fit TRBD2. Losses at the gene ends were 4 bases for V and 6 bases for J; bases not matched to a gene: 4. The CDR3 runs to 16 residues. CDR3 region: CASSSGTSGGEDTQYF. In nucleotides, the CDR3 is TGTGCCAGCAGTTCGGGGACTAGCGGGGGGGAGGATACGCAGTATTTT.

This clonotype was seen ten or more times. V usage is TRBV2 and J usage is TRBJ2-3; TRBD1 agrees at 8 bases. This CDR3 region has 17 residues. Germline CDR1 reads SNHLY; CDR2 reads FYNNEI. V trimming: 2 bases; J trimming: 2 bases; junction bases outside the gene matches: 9. CDR3 in DNA: TGTGCCAGCAGTGAACGGGACAGGTTTAGGGTCACAGATACGCAGTATTTT. It translates to CASSERDRFRVTDTQYF.

This clonotype was counted only a few times. This sequence joins TRBV5-1 and TRBJ2-3, with 15 bases lining up with TRBD2. Germline V CDR1 and CDR2: SGHRS, YFSETQ. The CDR3 is made up of 16 amino acids. J lost 6 bases, V lost 0 bases, and 2 bases had no gene match. CDR3 sequence: CASSLEGTSGGDTQYF. DNA for the CDR3: TGCGCCAGCAGCTTGGAAGGGACTAGCGGGGGGGATACGCAGTATTTT.

This clonotype has at least ten counts. J is TRBJ2-3 and V is TRBV7-8, with TRBD2 matching over 13 bases. Germline V gives CDR1 SGHVS, CDR2 FQNEAQ. CDR3 length: 16 amino acids. The J segment lost 7 bases and the V segment lost 6 bases, leaving 10 bases of the junction unmatched. This CDR3 is CASSQGQLAGGYTQYF. The CDR3 DNA sequence: TGTGCCAGCAGTCAGGGCCAACTAGCGGGGGGGTATACGCAGTATTTT.

J is TRBJ2-5 and V is TRBV24-1, with D hard to call. Germline values: CDR1 KGHDR, CDR2 SFDVKD. V was shortened by 5 bases and J by 0 bases, with 6 bases between the two germline ends. This CDR3 is 13 amino acids long. CDR3 region: CATSVSHQETQYF. The CDR3 DNA follows: TGTGCCACCAGTGTTAGCCACCAAGAGACCCAGTACTTC.

The J gene is TRBJ2-1, the V gene TRBV28; the D call may be TRBD1 or TRBD2 (6 bases each). Germline-derived CDR1 and CDR2 are MDHEN and SYDVKM. V gave up 8 bases and J gave up 4 bases, with 9 bases separating them. The CDR3 sequence is 12 residues long. The CDR3 region is CASWGAYNEQFF. In DNA, the CDR3 is TGTGCCAGCTGGGGGGCGTACAATGAGCAGTTCTTC.

At least ten counts were recorded for this clonotype. The V call is TRBV7-3, the J call TRBJ2-3, with TRBD1 identical over 7 bases. J gave up 5 bases and V 3 bases, and 5 bases lay outside the gene matches. CDR1 is SGHTA and CDR2 is FQGTGA in the germline V gene. This CDR3 contains 14 residues. The CDR3 reads CASSFQGVRDTQYF. The CDR3 DNA reads as TGTGCCAGCAGCTTCCAGGGGGTCCGAGATACGCAGTATTTT. Complete variable domain (other parts from reference TRBV7-3 and TRBJ2-3): GAGVSQTPSNKVTEKGKYVELRCDPISGHTALYWYRQSLGQGPEFLIYFQGTGAADDSGLPNDRFFAVRPEGSVSTLKIQRTERGDSAVYLCASSFQGVRDTQYFGPGTRLTVL.

This clonotype was recorded many times. The chain employs TRBV12-3 or TRBV12-4 and TRBJ2-1, with TRBD2 matching 13 bases. This CDR3 spans 15 amino acids. J gave up 9 bases and V 1 base, and 3 bases lay outside the gene matches. CDR3 sequence (DNA): TGTGCCAGCAGTTTAGGACTAGCGGGGGGAAGTGAGCAGTTCTTC. Amino acids: CASSLGLAGGSEQFF.

This chain connects TRBV3-1 to TRBJ1-5; D gene unclear. V gave up 4 bases and J gave up 4 bases, with 14 bases separating them. The CDR3 consists of 15 residues. CDR1 is LGHDT, CDR2 YNNKEL, per germline (reference sequence). CDR3 in amino acids: CASSPGTVENQPQHF. In nucleotides, the CDR3 is TGTGCCAGCAGCCCGGGTACCGTAGAGAATCAGCCCCAGCATTTT. The full variable domain, in which reference TRBV3-1 and TRBJ1-5 provide the parts outside the CDR3, is DTAVSQTPKYLVTQMGNDKSIKCEQNLGHDTMYWYKQDSKKFLKIMFSYNNKELIINETVPNRFSPKSPDKAHLNLHINSLELGDSAVYFCASSPGTVENQPQHFGDGTRLSIL.

There are a few counts of this clonotype. The V gene is TRBV7-8, the J gene TRBJ2-1, with a tentative D call TRBD2 (7 bases). V shed 1 base and J shed 2 bases, with 9 bases lying between them. Germline CDR1 reads SGHVS; CDR2 reads FQNEAQ. The CDR3 is made up of 15 amino acids. This CDR3 reads CASSLERDTYNEQFF. The CDR3 coding sequence is TGTGCCAGCAGCTTAGAGCGGGACACCTACAATGAGCAGTTCTTC. Supplemented by reference TRBV7-8 and TRBJ2-1, the full variable domain reads GAGVSQSPRYKVAKRGQDVALRCDPISGHVSLFWYQQALGQGPEFLTYFQNEAQLDKSGLPSDRFFAERPEGSVSTLKIQRTQQEDSAVYLCASSLERDTYNEQFFGPGTRLTVL.